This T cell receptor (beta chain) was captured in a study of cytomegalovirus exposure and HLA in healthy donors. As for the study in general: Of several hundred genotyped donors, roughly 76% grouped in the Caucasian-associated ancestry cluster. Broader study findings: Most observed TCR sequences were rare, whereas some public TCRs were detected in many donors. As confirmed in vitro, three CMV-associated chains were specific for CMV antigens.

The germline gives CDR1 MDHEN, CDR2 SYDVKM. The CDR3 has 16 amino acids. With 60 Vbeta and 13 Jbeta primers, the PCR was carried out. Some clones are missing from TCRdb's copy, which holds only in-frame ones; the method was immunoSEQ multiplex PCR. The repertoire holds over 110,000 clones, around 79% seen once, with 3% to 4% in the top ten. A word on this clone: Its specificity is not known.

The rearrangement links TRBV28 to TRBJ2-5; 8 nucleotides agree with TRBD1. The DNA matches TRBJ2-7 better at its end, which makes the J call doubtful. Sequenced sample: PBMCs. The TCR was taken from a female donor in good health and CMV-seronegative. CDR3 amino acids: CAGARSGQGARYEQYF. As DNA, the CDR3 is TGTGCCGGAGCCCGGTCTGGACAGGGCGCTAGATACGAGCAGTACTTC.